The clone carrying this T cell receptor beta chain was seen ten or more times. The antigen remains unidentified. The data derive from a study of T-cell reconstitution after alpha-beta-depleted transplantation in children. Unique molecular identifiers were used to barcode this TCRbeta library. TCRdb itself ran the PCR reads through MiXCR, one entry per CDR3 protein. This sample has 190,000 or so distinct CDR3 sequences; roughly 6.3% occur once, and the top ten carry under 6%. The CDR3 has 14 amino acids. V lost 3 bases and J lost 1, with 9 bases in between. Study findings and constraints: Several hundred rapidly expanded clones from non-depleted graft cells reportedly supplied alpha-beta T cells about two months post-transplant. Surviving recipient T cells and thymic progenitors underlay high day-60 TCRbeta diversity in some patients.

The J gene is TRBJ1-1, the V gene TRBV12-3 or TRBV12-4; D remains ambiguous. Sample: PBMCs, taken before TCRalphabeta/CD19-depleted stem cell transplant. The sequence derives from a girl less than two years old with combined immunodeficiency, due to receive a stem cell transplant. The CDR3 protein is CASSFAGTNTEAFF. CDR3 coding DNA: TGTGCCAGCAGTTTCGCAGGCACGAACACTGAAGCTTTCTTT.